Listed below are T cell receptor beta chains from one sample, sequenced in a study of blood T cell repertoires in COVID-19. Using immunoSEQ multiplex PCR, the repertoire was profiled, and TCRdb retains in-frame clones only, with some absent. Among some 670,000 clones listed, 80% to 90% were seen once. Sequencing was carried out using peripheral blood. The receptors derive from a woman between 18 and 30 years old with acute or convalescent COVID-19. CDR3s include the opening cysteine and the closing phenylalanine or tryptophan. A D gene is named only where the DNA matches it firmly. Expanded clones are given a class, and other clones once, few, many or no size at all.

j_call: TRBJ2-1; clone_size: .; d_call: TRBD2; v_call: TRBV6-5; cdr3_nt: TGTGCCAGCAGTTACTTCCTAGCGGGGATAAATGAGCAGTTCTTC; cdr3_aa: CASSYFLAGINEQFF
j_call: TRBJ2-7; clone_size: .; d_call: .; v_call: TRBV12-3/TRBV12-4; cdr3_nt: TGTGCCAGCAGTTTGGAGGAAGGGTACGAGCAGTACTTC; cdr3_aa: CASSLEEGYEQYF
j_call: TRBJ2-3; clone_size: .; d_call: .; v_call: TRBV7-9; cdr3_nt: TGTGCCAGCAGCTGGCGGGGAGAAGATACGCAGTATTTT; cdr3_aa: CASSWRGEDTQYF
j_call: TRBJ1-3; clone_size: .; d_call: .; v_call: TRBV7-2; cdr3_nt: TGTGCCAGCAGCTACTTACTATCGCGGCGGGATAGAAACACCATATATTTT; cdr3_aa: CASSYLLSRRDRNTIYF
j_call: TRBJ1-2; clone_size: .; d_call: TRBD1; v_call: TRBV11-2; cdr3_nt: TGTGCCAGCAGCTCACTCGGGACAGGCTCCCCGAGGGGCTACACCTTC; cdr3_aa: CASSSLGTGSPRGYTF
j_call: TRBJ2-1; clone_size: .; d_call: .; v_call: TRBV27; cdr3_nt: TGTGCCAGCACTCCCCTCCGGGGAGGCTCCTACAATGAGCAGTTCTTC; cdr3_aa: CASTPLRGGSYNEQFF
j_call: TRBJ2-5; clone_size: .; d_call: .; v_call: TRBV9; cdr3_nt: TGTGCCAGACCTACAGCTCCAGAGACCCAGTACTTC; cdr3_aa: CARPTAPETQYF
j_call: TRBJ1-4; clone_size: .; d_call: .; v_call: TRBV7-6; cdr3_nt: TGTGCCAGCAGCACACATTCTCCTTTGTTTACTAATGAAAAACTGTTTTTT; cdr3_aa: CASSTHSPLFTNEKLFF
j_call: TRBJ1-2; clone_size: .; d_call: TRBD1; v_call: TRBV5-4; cdr3_nt: TGTGCCAGCAGCCCCGACAGGGGAAATAATGGCTACACCTTC; cdr3_aa: CASSPDRGNNGYTF
j_call: TRBJ1-1; clone_size: .; d_call: .; v_call: TRBV18; cdr3_nt: TGTGCCAGCTCACCAGGGGCGGGAAGCACTGAAGCTTTCTTT; cdr3_aa: CASSPGAGSTEAFF
j_call: TRBJ1-6; clone_size: .; d_call: TRBD1; v_call: TRBV19; cdr3_nt: TGTGCCAGTAGTGATGCAAGGCAGGGGGCTTATTCACCCCTCCACTTT; cdr3_aa: CASSDARQGAYSPLHF
j_call: TRBJ1-2; clone_size: .; d_call: TRBD1; v_call: TRBV20-1; cdr3_nt: TGCAGTGCCCCAGGGGGGTATGGCTACACCTTC; cdr3_aa: CSAPGGYGYTF
j_call: TRBJ1-6; clone_size: .; d_call: .; v_call: TRBV4-1; cdr3_nt: TGCGCCAGCAGCCCAAATGGGACACCCAATGGTTCACCCCTCCACTTT; cdr3_aa: CASSPNGTPNGSPLHF
j_call: TRBJ1-5; clone_size: .; d_call: .; v_call: TRBV4-1; cdr3_nt: TGCGCCAGCAGCCAAGGGGAGGCCAATCAGCCCCAGCATTTT; cdr3_aa: CASSQGEANQPQHF
j_call: TRBJ1-2; clone_size: .; d_call: .; v_call: TRBV6-2/TRBV6-3; cdr3_nt: TGTGCCAGCAGTTATACGAACGGGTATGGCTACACCTTC; cdr3_aa: CASSYTNGYGYTF
j_call: TRBJ2-2; clone_size: .; d_call: .; v_call: TRBV4-3; cdr3_nt: TGCGCCAGCAGCCAAGGGACATCGGGCACCGGGGAGCTGTTTTTT; cdr3_aa: CASSQGTSGTGELFF
j_call: TRBJ2-5; clone_size: .; d_call: TRBD2; v_call: TRBV9; cdr3_nt: TGTGCCAGCAGCCGCGGGGGAATAGGAGAGACCCAGTACTTC; cdr3_aa: CASSRGGIGETQYF
j_call: TRBJ2-7; clone_size: .; d_call: TRBD1; v_call: TRBV5-6; cdr3_nt: TGTGCCAGCAGCCTCCTAGGGGGACAGGCGAACGAGCAGTACTTC; cdr3_aa: CASSLLGGQANEQYF
j_call: TRBJ2-6; clone_size: .; d_call: .; v_call: TRBV25-1; cdr3_nt: TGTGCCAGCAGTGAATGGGTGGGGGGCTCTGGGGCCAACGTCCTGACTTTC; cdr3_aa: CASSEWVGGSGANVLTF
j_call: TRBJ2-7; clone_size: .; d_call: TRBD1; v_call: TRBV6-2/TRBV6-3; cdr3_nt: TGTGCCAGCAGCTCCGGGACAGGGGGCTCCGAGCAGTACTTC; cdr3_aa: CASSSGTGGSEQYF
j_call: TRBJ1-2; clone_size: .; d_call: TRBD1; v_call: TRBV28; cdr3_nt: TGTGCCGGCCGGGACAGGTCCCCAGGGGGCTATGGCTACACCTTC; cdr3_aa: CAGRDRSPGGYGYTF
j_call: TRBJ1-5; clone_size: .; d_call: TRBD1; v_call: TRBV9; cdr3_nt: TGTGCCAGCAGCGTAGGGGACAGTAGGCCCCAGCATTTT; cdr3_aa: CASSVGDSRPQHF
j_call: TRBJ1-3; clone_size: .; d_call: .; v_call: TRBV12-3/TRBV12-4; cdr3_nt: TGCGCGAGGGGAGGGCCTGGAAACACCATATATTTT; cdr3_aa: CARGGPGNTIYF
j_call: TRBJ1-4; clone_size: .; d_call: .; v_call: TRBV6-1; cdr3_nt: TGTGCCAGCAGTGAATCGGAGGGAGGCGATGAAAAACTGTTTTTT; cdr3_aa: CASSESEGGDEKLFF
j_call: TRBJ1-2; clone_size: .; d_call: TRBD1; v_call: TRBV2; cdr3_nt: TGTGCCATTGCACAGGGGGCTGGCTATGGCTACACCTTC; cdr3_aa: CAIAQGAGYGYTF
j_call: TRBJ1-2; clone_size: few; d_call: TRBD1; v_call: TRBV4-1; cdr3_nt: TGCGCCAGCAGACGCGTGGGGACAGGTCAGGGCTACACCTTC; cdr3_aa: CASRRVGTGQGYTF
j_call: TRBJ2-3; clone_size: .; d_call: .; v_call: TRBV2; cdr3_nt: TGTGCCAGCCAGAGGGCCTATTTCACAGATACGCAGTATTTT; cdr3_aa: CASQRAYFTDTQYF
j_call: TRBJ1-2; clone_size: .; d_call: .; v_call: TRBV6-5; cdr3_nt: TGTGCCAGCAGCCCGAGTAATTATGGCTACACCTTC; cdr3_aa: CASSPSNYGYTF
j_call: TRBJ1-2; clone_size: .; d_call: TRBD1; v_call: TRBV19; cdr3_nt: TGTGCCAGTAGTATACTAGAGGGGACAGGGGGCGGCTACACCTTC; cdr3_aa: CASSILEGTGGGYTF
j_call: TRBJ1-1; clone_size: .; d_call: .; v_call: TRBV21-1; cdr3_nt: TGTGCCAGCAGCAAGACTCCGGGACAGGCGAACACTGAAGCTTTCTTT; cdr3_aa: CASSKTPGQANTEAFF
j_call: TRBJ1-1; clone_size: .; d_call: .; v_call: TRBV6-5; cdr3_nt: TGTGCCAGCAGTTACTCCACAGGCACTGAAGCTTTCTTT; cdr3_aa: CASSYSTGTEAFF
j_call: TRBJ1-2; clone_size: .; d_call: TRBD1; v_call: TRBV5-4; cdr3_nt: TGTGCCAGCAGCTTGATAGGACAGGGGGCCAATGGCTACACCTTC; cdr3_aa: CASSLIGQGANGYTF
j_call: TRBJ2-7; clone_size: .; d_call: .; v_call: TRBV9; cdr3_nt: TGTGCCAGCAGCGTAGGGCCGGGGGGCGCCCCGGGCGAGCAGTACTTC; cdr3_aa: CASSVGPGGAPGEQYF
j_call: TRBJ2-2; clone_size: .; d_call: TRBD2; v_call: TRBV6-5; cdr3_nt: TGTGCCACCTTCAGCGGGGGGCCGCCGGGGGAGCTGTTTTTT; cdr3_aa: CATFSGGPPGELFF
j_call: TRBJ2-2; clone_size: .; d_call: TRBD1; v_call: TRBV11-2; cdr3_nt: TGTGCCACCGGGACAGGAAACACCGGGGAGCTGTTTTTT; cdr3_aa: CATGTGNTGELFF
j_call: TRBJ1-2; clone_size: .; d_call: TRBD1; v_call: TRBV30; cdr3_nt: TGTGCCTGGGGGGGACCGGGGACAGTCTATGGCTACACCTTC; cdr3_aa: CAWGGPGTVYGYTF
j_call: TRBJ2-6; clone_size: .; d_call: TRBD2; v_call: TRBV4-3; cdr3_nt: TGCGCCAGCAGCCAAGATCTTTTCCAGCGGGGTAGCTCTGGGGCCAACGTCCTGACTTTC; cdr3_aa: CASSQDLFQRGSSGANVLTF